A selection of T cell receptor beta chains follows, all from one sample in a study of cytomegalovirus exposure and HLA in healthy donors. Here immunoSEQ multiplex PCR was the method, and the copy in TCRdb shows in-frame clones only, minus some. The profile shows 80,000 or so clones, about 64% of them singletons. What was sequenced was PBMCs. The receptors stem from a man between 25 and 39 years old in good health and CMV-seropositive. CDR3s include the opening cysteine and the closing phenylalanine or tryptophan. A D gene is named only where the DNA matches it firmly. Some rows have no size entry. The others give once, few or many, or a class for an expanded clone.

>few|TRBJ1-1|.|TRBV6-1
CASKNTGTEAFF
TGTGCCAGCAAAAACACGGGTACTGAAGCTTTCTTT
>.|TRBJ2-2|.|TRBV7-7
CASSDTGRGTGELFF
TGTGCTAGCAGCGATACAGGGAGAGGGACCGGGGAGCTGTTTTTT
>few|TRBJ2-1|.|TRBV5-6
CASSPLGSYNEQFF
TGTGCCAGCAGCCCACTAGGCTCCTACAATGAGCAGTTCTTC
>.|TRBJ1-4|.|TRBV30
CAWSVYREKLFF
TGTGCCTGGAGTGTATACCGGGAAAAACTGTTTTTT
>few|TRBJ2-2|TRBD1|TRBV7-2
CASSLRTGPGELFF
TGTGCCAGCAGCCTACGGACAGGGCCCGGGGAGCTGTTTTTT
>.|TRBJ2-7|TRBD2|TRBV19
CASSISGSGYEQYF
TGTGCCAGTAGTATTAGCGGGTCTGGCTACGAGCAGTACTTC
>.|TRBJ2-7|.|TRBV19
CASSIGTRTYEQYF
TGTGCCAGTAGTATAGGCACTAGAACCTACGAGCAGTACTTC
>few|TRBJ2-2|.|TRBV4-2
CASSQELGALAGELFF
TGTGCCAGCAGCCAAGAGCTGGGGGCGCTTGCCGGGGAGCTGTTTTTT
>.|TRBJ2-2|.|TRBV6-4
CASRDSPRTGELFF
TGTGCCAGCAGGGACAGCCCGCGAACCGGGGAGCTGTTTTTT
>.|TRBJ2-2|TRBD2|TRBV7-2
CASSLARGTSGGAGELFF
TGTGCCAGCAGCTTAGCGCGCGGGACTAGCGGGGGGGCCGGGGAGCTGTTTTTT
>.|TRBJ2-7|.|TRBV30
CAWSGTVSYEQYF
TGTGCCTGGAGTGGGACTGTCTCCTACGAGCAGTACTTC
>.|TRBJ2-1|.|TRBV7-3
CASSLGHNNEQFF
TGTGCCAGCAGCTTGGGACACAACAATGAGCAGTTCTTC
>.|TRBJ2-7|.|TRBV7-3
CASSLAPSPEYEQYF
TGTGCCAGCAGCTTAGCGCCCTCTCCCGAATACGAGCAGTACTTC
>.|TRBJ2-7|.|TRBV7-2
CASSLDRGGSYEQYF
TGTGCCAGCAGCTTAGATAGAGGAGGCTCCTACGAGCAGTACTTC
>.|TRBJ2-2|TRBD1|TRBV29-1
CSVEDHSRGQSGELFF
TGCAGCGTTGAAGATCACAGCAGGGGGCAGAGCGGGGAGCTGTTTTTT
>few|TRBJ2-1|TRBD2|TRBV2
CASSPPGLAYGEQFF
TGTGCCAGCAGTCCCCCGGGACTAGCCTACGGTGAGCAGTTCTTC
>.|TRBJ1-5|TRBD1|TRBV10-3
CAISPDRVNQPQHF
TGTGCCATCAGTCCTGACAGGGTTAATCAGCCCCAGCATTTT
>few|TRBJ2-1|.|TRBV5-1
CASSPTQGGTYNEQFF
TGCGCCAGCAGCCCCACACAGGGCGGAACCTACAATGAGCAGTTCTTC
>.|TRBJ2-2|TRBD2|TRBV10-2
CASKLAGGREELFF
TGCGCCAGCAAGCTAGCGGGAGGGCGAGAGGAGCTGTTTTTT
>.|TRBJ1-4|TRBD1|TRBV18
CASSPLSDREGKLFF
TGTGCCAGCTCACCACTATCGGACAGGGAGGGAAAACTGTTTTTT
>.|TRBJ2-2|.|TRBV30
CAWTTSPGGELFF
TGTGCCTGGACAACAAGTCCAGGGGGGGAGCTGTTTTTT
>few|TRBJ2-2|.|TRBV9
CASSRDGRLNTGELFF
TGTGCCAGCAGCCGGGACGGGAGATTAAACACCGGGGAGCTGTTTTTT
>once|TRBJ2-6|.|TRBV5-6
CASSLGGSRANVLTF
TGTGCCAGCAGTCTTGGAGGCAGCAGGGCCAACGTCCTGACTTTC
>.|TRBJ1-6|.|TRBV7-2
CASSFDGYNSPLHF
TGTGCCAGCAGCTTTGACGGGTATAATTCACCCCTCCACTTT
>.|TRBJ1-1|TRBD1|TRBV30
CAWSLGQVGTEAFF
TGTGCCTGGAGTCTAGGACAGGTTGGTACTGAAGCTTTCTTT
>.|TRBJ1-2|.|TRBV29-1
CSVVMWAGGYTF
TGCAGCGTTGTGATGTGGGCGGGTGGCTACACCTTC
>few|TRBJ2-1|TRBD2|TRBV4-2
CASSQNLAGDEQFF
TGTGCCAGCAGCCAAAATCTGGCGGGAGATGAGCAGTTCTTC
>many|TRBJ2-5|TRBD1|TRBV6-6
CASSYSEGQGVETQYF
TGTGCCAGCAGTTACTCGGAGGGACAGGGGGTTGAGACCCAGTACTTC
>.|TRBJ2-3|.|TRBV5-1
CASSLGQPTDTQYF
TGCGCCAGCAGCTTGGGACAGCCCACAGATACGCAGTATTTT
>.|TRBJ1-2|.|TRBV19
CASSMVALYGYTF
TGTGCCAGTAGTATGGTAGCTTTATATGGCTACACCTTC
>few|TRBJ1-3|.|TRBV7-3
CASSPGPRSSGNTIYF
TGTGCCAGCAGCCCAGGGCCACGGAGCTCTGGAAACACCATATATTTT
>.|TRBJ2-3|TRBD1|TRBV5-1
CASSLGLDRGSDTQYF
TGCGCCAGCAGCTTGGGGCTAGACAGGGGATCAGATACGCAGTATTTT
>.|TRBJ1-1|.|TRBV7-9
CASNRQVGAFF
TGTGCCAGCAACCGACAGGTGGGAGCTTTCTTT
>.|TRBJ1-2|TRBD1|TRBV4-1
CASSPREDRGQIQRGGYTF
TGCGCCAGCAGCCCAAGGGAAGACAGGGGGCAAATCCAGCGTGGCGGCTACACCTTC
>few|TRBJ1-1|.|TRBV28
CASRDGGTTEAFF
TGTGCCAGCAGGGATGGGGGGACCACTGAAGCTTTCTTT
>.|TRBJ2-7|TRBD2|TRBV4-2
CASSHTPQVAGYEQYF
TGTGCCAGCAGCCATACGCCCCAGGTAGCGGGGTACGAGCAGTACTTC
>.|TRBJ2-7|TRBD2|TRBV2
CASRRTSGYEQYF
TGTGCCAGCAGGCGGACTAGCGGTTACGAGCAGTACTTC
>few|TRBJ1-3|.|TRBV7-2
CASSWGDGGNTIYF
TGTGCCAGCAGCTGGGGGGACGGGGGAAACACCATATATTTT
>few|TRBJ2-7|.|TRBV5-1
CASSLTDYYEQYF
TGCGCCAGCAGCTTGACCGACTACTACGAGCAGTACTTC
>.|TRBJ2-7|.|TRBV7-7
CASGPNRDGAEQYF
TGTGCCAGCGGCCCGAACAGGGACGGGGCGGAGCAGTACTTC
>.|TRBJ2-1|.|TRBV11-3
CASSLTGDGEQFF
TGTGCCAGCAGCTTAACGGGAGACGGTGAGCAGTTCTTC
>few|TRBJ1-4|.|TRBV11-2
CASSPQRGEKLFF
TGTGCCAGCAGCCCTCAACGCGGTGAAAAACTGTTTTTT
>.|TRBJ1-2|.|TRBV2
CASSEAVRNYGYTF
TGTGCCAGCAGTGAGGCGGTACGGAACTATGGCTACACCTTC
>few|TRBJ1-2|TRBD1|TRBV4-3
CASSQDLSQGVYLGYTF
TGCGCCAGCAGCCAAGATCTTTCGCAGGGGGTCTACCTTGGCTACACCTTC
>.|TRBJ1-5|.|TRBV7-9
CASSPGNQPQHF
TGTGCCAGCAGCCCAGGGAATCAGCCCCAGCATTTT
>.|TRBJ1-5|.|TRBV19
CASGTPIPNQPQHF
TGTGCCAGTGGGACACCAATACCGAATCAGCCCCAGCATTTT
>.|TRBJ2-3|TRBD1|TRBV7-9
CASSLPEGAGTDTQYF
TGTGCCAGCAGCTTACCAGAGGGGGCTGGCACAGATACGCAGTATTTT
>.|TRBJ2-5|.|TRBV10-3
CAISEGRGETQYF
TGTGCCATCAGTGAGGGCCGGGGGGAGACCCAGTACTTC
>.|TRBJ2-2|TRBD2|TRBV10-2
CASSAGGGSFGAGELFF
TGCGCCAGCAGTGCAGGCGGGGGGAGCTTCGGGGCCGGGGAGCTGTTTTTT
>.|TRBJ2-4|TRBD2|TRBV19
CASATGTSGRGRDIQYF
TGTGCCAGTGCTACCGGGACTAGCGGGAGGGGGAGGGACATTCAGTACTTC
>.|TRBJ2-2|TRBD1|TRBV4-1
CASSQYGTANTGELFF
TGCGCCAGCAGCCAGTATGGGACAGCAAACACCGGGGAGCTGTTTTTT
>.|TRBJ1-4|.|TRBV25-1
CASSNRNEKLFF
TGTGCCAGCAGTAATAGAAATGAAAAACTGTTTTTT